This T cell receptor (beta chain) was captured in a study of CD8 T cells in ankylosing spondylitis. Study-wide results and caveats: A subset of motif variants has previously been described in the synovial fluid and blood of reactive arthritis. Disease-linked clones were reportedly significantly enriched in matched ankylosing spondylitis synovial fluid. Ankylosing spondylitis blood appeared to be characterized by a TCR beta motif of about eight highly homologous variants.

Germline-derived CDR1 and CDR2 are SGDLS and YYNGEE. V lost 4 bases, J lost 4 bases, and 17 bases lay in between. The CDR3 spans 15 residues. Each CDR3 protein is one row after TCRdb ran MiXCR on the 5' RACE reads. In the table there are about 360,000 distinct CDR3 sequences, roughly 20% of which are singletons. This clonotype turned up a few times. Its antigen is undetermined. The V gene is TRBV9, the J gene TRBJ1-2; possible D gene TRBD1, 6 bases. This clonotype originated in a male donor with ankylosing spondylitis or in good health (not recorded which). Sequencing was performed on blood, either unsorted or a sorted T cell fraction (not recorded which). This chain's CDR3 is CASSPYQDSFYGYTF. The CDR3 coding sequence is TGTGCCAGCAGCCCCTACCAGGACAGCTTCTATGGCTACACCTTC.